This T cell receptor beta chain was profiled in a study of cytomegalovirus exposure and HLA in healthy donors. Of note for this clone: Its specificity is not known.

CDR1 and CDR2 (germline): SEHNR, FQNEAQ (reference sequence). V dropped 1 base and J dropped 1 base, with 12 bases sitting between them. The CDR3 spans 16 residues. Study observations and caveats: Compared with the approximately 680-donor mean, an Asian-associated ancestry cluster reportedly had fewer N-insertions, according to a later analysis. A cluster of highly shared sequence variants was likely a sequencing artifact. Previously analyzed data showed that most TCR beta V segments were productive at a frequency of about 87% or about 30%.

The PCR employed 60 Vbeta primers together with 13 Jbeta primers. Profiling relied on immunoSEQ multiplex PCR, and the TCRdb table lists in-frame clones only, not all of them. The sample holds around 180,000 clones, around 80% seen once. The clonotype originates from a woman aged 40 to 50 in good health and CMV-seronegative. The rearrangement joins TRBV7-9 to TRBJ2-3; D might be TRBD2 (6 bases). The sample consisted of PBMCs. In DNA form, the CDR3 reads TGTGCCAGCAGCTTAGATCCGCGGGAAGGCACAGATACGCAGTATTTT. Translating it yields CASSLDPREGTDTQYF.